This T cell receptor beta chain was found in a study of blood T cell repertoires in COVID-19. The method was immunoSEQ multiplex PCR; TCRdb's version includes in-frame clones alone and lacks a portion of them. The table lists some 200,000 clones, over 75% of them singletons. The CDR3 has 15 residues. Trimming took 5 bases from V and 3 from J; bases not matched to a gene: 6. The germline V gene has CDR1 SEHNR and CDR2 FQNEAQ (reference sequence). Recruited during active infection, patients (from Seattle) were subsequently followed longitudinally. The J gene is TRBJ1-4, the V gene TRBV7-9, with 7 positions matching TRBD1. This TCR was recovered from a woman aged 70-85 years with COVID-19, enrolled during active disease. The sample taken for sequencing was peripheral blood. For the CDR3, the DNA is TGTGCCAGCAGCCCTCAAAGGGGGCCTAATGAAAAACTGTTTTTT. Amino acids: CASSPQRGPNEKLFF.